The T cell receptor beta chain under discussion was sequenced for a study of glioma-infiltrating T cells after dendritic cell vaccination. Specified time point: after dendritic cell vaccination, including at tumor progression/relapse. Isocitrate dehydrogenase mutation was absent in all glioblastoma patients. PBMC sampling occurred before vaccination, two weeks after the third dose, and at progression. Regarding this clone: Its antigen is currently unknown.

The junction had 8 bases not matched to a gene; V was cut back by 1 base and J by 6 bases. The CDR3 is 15 residues long. CDR1 and CDR2 from the germline V gene are SGHAT and FQNNGV. The repertoire was sequenced with immunoSEQ multiplex PCR; TCRdb's copy has only in-frame clones and lacks some. The sample lists just under 100,000 clones, approximately 80% occurring once. Study-level results: Few patients contributed both blood and tumor specimens. Survival was not directly related to TCR clonality in these patients.

Sequencing was performed on blood, taken after dendritic cell vaccination. The chain joins TRBV11-2 to TRBJ2-7; 8 bases are shared with TRBD2. This sequence was found in a human donor with glioblastoma. The CDR3 DNA reads as TGTGCCAGCAGCTTAGTAAGTCCCCGGGGGGGCGAGCAGTACTTC. This sequence encodes CASSLVSPRGGEQYF. The variable domain in full, completed from reference TRBV11-2 and TRBJ2-7, reads EAGVAQSPRYKIIEKRQSVAFWCNPISGHATLYWYQQILGQGPKLLIQFQNNGVVDDSQLPKDRFSAERLKGVDSTLKIQPAKLEDSAVYLCASSLVSPRGGEQYFGPGTRLTVT.